A single sample gave rise to the 16 T cell receptor beta chains below, sequenced in a study of blood T cell dynamics during melanoma immunotherapy. Using immunoSEQ multiplex PCR, the repertoire was profiled, and TCRdb retains in-frame clones only, with some absent. This sample has more than 13,000 clones, with just over 85% found just once. Time point given: week 3, after first cycle of checkpoint inhibitor. The sequencing here drew on blood, taken from a patient treated with checkpoint blockade. The receptors shown here come from a human donor with melanoma.

V and J are TRBV15 and TRBJ2-5, with 12 bases identical to TRBD2. The CDR3 extends over 17 amino acids. With V trimmed by 1 base and J by 2 bases, 5 bases remained unmatched. Germline V CDR1 and CDR2: LNHNV, YYDKDF (reference sequence). CDR3 region: CATSRGGLAGFQETQYF. DNA for the CDR3: TGTGCCACCAGCAGAGGGGGACTAGCGGGCTTTCAAGAGACCCAGTACTTC.

This chain links TRBV6-4 with TRBJ1-5; D is unresolved. V lost 5 bases to trimming and J lost 4 bases, with 9 bases between them. The V gene's germline CDR1 is MRHNA and CDR2 SNTAGT. The CDR3 is 13 amino acids. The DNA for the CDR3 is TGTGCCAGCAGTCCGCAGAGGAATCAGCCCCAGCATTTT. This translates into CASSPQRNQPQHF.

The chain combines TRBV27 with TRBJ2-7, with 9 bases identical to TRBD2. The germline V gene encodes CDR1 MNHEY and CDR2 SMNVEV (reference sequence). With V trimmed by 7 bases and J by 4 bases, 8 bases remained unmatched. This CDR3 comprises 14 residues. CDR3 amino acids: CASTPASGAYEQYF. The CDR3 nucleotides read TGTGCCAGCACGCCGGCTAGCGGGGCTTACGAGCAGTACTTC.

V is TRBV4-1 and J is TRBJ2-1; 8 bases agree with TRBD2. The J segment lost 7 bases and the V segment lost 0 bases, leaving 17 bases of the junction unmatched. Germline CDR1 is MGHRA and CDR2 is YSYEKL. This CDR3 region has 19 residues. CDR3 amino acids: CASSQDIRLRSGRLNEQFF. CDR3 in DNA: TGCGCCAGCAGCCAAGATATTAGGCTACGGAGCGGGAGATTGAATGAGCAGTTCTTC.

This chain uses TRBV11-2 with TRBJ2-1, with unresolved D. There are 14 residues in the CDR3. Germline values: CDR1 SGHAT, CDR2 FQNNGV. V lost 3 bases and J lost 6, with 12 bases in between. CDR3 DNA: TGTGCCAGCAGCTTCCGGGCCTTCCCCAATGAGCAGTTCTTC. Translated: CASSFRAFPNEQFF. The full variable domain, rest sourced from reference TRBV11-2 and TRBJ2-1, is EAGVAQSPRYKIIEKRQSVAFWCNPISGHATLYWYQQILGQGPKLLIQFQNNGVVDDSQLPKDRFSAERLKGVDSTLKIQPAKLEDSAVYLCASSFRAFPNEQFFGPGTRLTVL.

The chain links TRBV5-4 to TRBJ2-2, with 10 bases matching TRBD2. The CDR3 is 15 amino acids. Unmatched junction bases numbered 6, after V lost 3 bases and J lost 7 bases. CDR1 and CDR2 (germline): SGHNT, YYREEE (reference sequence). The CDR3 DNA follows: TGTGCCAGCAGCTCCCTAGCGGGAGAGGACGGGGAGCTGTTTTTT. This translates into CASSSLAGEDGELFF.

This sequence joins TRBV29-1 and TRBJ2-3; TRBD1 aligns across 9 bases. The CDR3 sequence is 16 residues long. Germline trimming cut 4 bases from V and 3 bases from J; bases unmatched to any gene: 11. CDR1 and CDR2 from the germline V gene are SQVTM and ANQGSEA. CDR3 coding DNA: TGCAGCGTTGGGACCAGAAACAGGGGGCAGACAGATACGCAGTATTTT. It specifies CSVGTRNRGQTDTQYF.

The V call is TRBV28, the J call TRBJ2-1; TRBD1 is a possible D gene (7 bases). V was trimmed by 4 bases and J by 4 bases, leaving 20 bases between them. The CDR3 consists of 17 residues. The V gene's germline CDR1 is MDHEN and CDR2 SYDVKM. CDR3 nucleotide sequence: TGTGCCAGCAGTTCGTGGACCACGCAGGGGGGTTACAATGAGCAGTTCTTC. It translates to CASSSWTTQGGYNEQFF.

The count of this clone is one. V usage is TRBV6-5 and J usage is TRBJ1-5; 7 nucleotides agree with TRBD1. V shed 6 bases, J shed 9 bases, and the junction held 11 bases outside the gene matches. Germline V gene sequence: CDR1 MNHEY, CDR2 SVGAGI. The CDR3 runs to 14 residues. The CDR3, as DNA: TGTGCCAGCAGCCTACGACAGGGAACGGTGCCCCAGCATTTT. It specifies CASSLRQGTVPQHF.

This chain connects TRBV7-2 to TRBJ1-4; the D is unclear. Germline CDR1 and CDR2: SGHTA and FQGNSA. V lost 4 bases, J lost 5 bases, and 11 bases lay in between. The CDR3 covers 14 residues. The CDR3 sequence: CASSSGRANEKLFF. Here the CDR3 DNA reads TGTGCCAGCAGCTCCGGGAGAGCGAATGAAAAACTGTTTTTT.

To note about this clone: The junction departs from germline at one end; a sequencing error may be responsible. The chain uses TRBV5-1 and TRBJ2-3, with 9 bases aligning to TRBD2. Germline loops: CDR1 SGHRS, CDR2 YFSETQ. The CDR3 is 13 residues long. Here the CDR3 DNA reads TGCGCCAGCAGCACAACTGGTAGCGGGGGTCCTACCTTT. This gives the protein CASSTTGSGGPTF.

This clone was seen more than once but under ten times. The chain couples TRBV19 to TRBJ1-6; weak D call: TRBD1 (5 bases). The CDR3 is made up of 14 amino acids. Trimming took off 3 bases at V and 9 bases at J, with 12 bases between the two ends. From germline, CDR1 is LNHDA and CDR2 SQIVND (reference sequence). The CDR3 sequence is CASSIIRDGSPLHF. CDR3 sequence (DNA): TGTGCCAGTAGTATCATCAGGGACGGTTCACCCCTCCACTTT. The full variable domain, with the rest looked up from reference TRBV19 and TRBJ1-6, is DGGITQSPKYLFRKEGQNVTLSCEQNLNHDAMYWYRQDPGQGLRLIYYSQIVNDFQKGDIAEGYSVSREKKESFPLTVTSAQKNPTAFYLCASSIIRDGSPLHFGNGTRLTVT.

J is TRBJ1-1 and V is TRBV11-3, with a tentative D call TRBD1 (6 bases). Germline-derived CDR1 and CDR2 are SGHNT and YENEEA. V lost 5 bases, J lost 0 bases, and 10 bases lay in between. The CDR3 totals 14 residues. The CDR3 reads CASSHDRLNTEAFF. In DNA form, the CDR3 reads TGTGCCAGCAGCCATGACAGGCTGAACACTGAAGCTTTCTTT.

The J gene is TRBJ2-1, the V gene TRBV7-9, with 11 bases matching TRBD2. The CDR3 runs 16 residues. Germline loops: CDR1 SEHNR, CDR2 FQNEAQ (reference sequence). The V gene end was trimmed by 2 bases and the J gene end by 5 bases; junction bases not matched to a gene: 5. CDR3 region: CASSLTLAGGDNEQFF. The CDR3 DNA reads TGTGCCAGCAGCTTAACATTAGCGGGAGGGGACAATGAGCAGTTCTTC.

The chain carries TRBV5-1 and TRBJ1-1; tentatively, D is TRBD1 (5 bases). CDR3 size: 16 residues. V lost 0 bases and J 1 base, leaving 13 bases between the germline ends. Germline V lookup: CDR1 SGHRS, CDR2 YFSETQ. CDR3 nucleotide sequence: TGCGCCAGCAGCTTGGGGGGACGGGTTGGGAACACTGAAGCTTTCTTT. Its protein product is CASSLGGRVGNTEAFF.

V gene TRBV29-1 combines with J gene TRBJ2-6; TRBD1 agrees at 9 bases. Germline assignment: CDR1 SQVTM and CDR2 ANQGSEA. V lost 0 bases, J lost 4 bases, and 10 bases stayed unmatched. This CDR3 region has 18 residues. The CDR3 DNA reads as TGCAGCGTTGAAGATCCCGACAGGGGGACGGGAGGGGCCAACGTCCTGACTTTC. Residues: CSVEDPDRGTGGANVLTF.